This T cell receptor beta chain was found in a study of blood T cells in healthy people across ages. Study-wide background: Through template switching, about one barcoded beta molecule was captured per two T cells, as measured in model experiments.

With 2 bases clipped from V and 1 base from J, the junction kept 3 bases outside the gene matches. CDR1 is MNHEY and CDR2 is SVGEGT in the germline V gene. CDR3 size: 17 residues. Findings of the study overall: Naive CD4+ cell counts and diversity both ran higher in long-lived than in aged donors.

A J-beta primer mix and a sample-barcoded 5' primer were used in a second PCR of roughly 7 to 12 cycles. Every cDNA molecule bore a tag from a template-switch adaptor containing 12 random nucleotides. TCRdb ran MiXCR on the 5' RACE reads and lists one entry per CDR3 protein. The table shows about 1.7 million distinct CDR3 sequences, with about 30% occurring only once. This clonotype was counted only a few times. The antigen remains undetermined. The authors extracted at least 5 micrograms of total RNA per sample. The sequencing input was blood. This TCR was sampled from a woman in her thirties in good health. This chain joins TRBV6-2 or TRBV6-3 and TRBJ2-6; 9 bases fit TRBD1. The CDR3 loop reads CASSYTGQGSGANVLTF. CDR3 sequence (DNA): TGTGCCAGCAGTTACACGGGACAGGGTTCTGGGGCCAACGTCCTGACTTTC.